A selection of T cell receptor beta chains follows, all from one sample in a study of Graves' ophthalmopathy and Graves' hyperthyroidism. TCRdb called the multiplex PCR reads again in MiXCR, with one record for every CDR3 protein. The sample consists of 360,000 or so distinct CDR3 sequences, 15% to 20% of them appearing once. Sequencing was done on a sample of peripheral blood. These receptors all come from a woman aged 18-29 years with Graves' ophthalmopathy. CDR3s include the opening cysteine and the closing phenylalanine or tryptophan. Each record gives: D gene, clone size, V gene, J gene, CDR3 protein, CDR3 DNA. A D gene is named only where the DNA matches it firmly. The size field is filled for only some rows; it gives once, few, many or a size class.

TRBD1	many	TRBV29-1	TRBJ1-1	CSVRQGYTEAFF	TGCAGCGTGAGACAGGGGTACACTGAAGCTTTCTTT
NA	NA	TRBV20-1	TRBJ2-5	CSARGGQETQYF	TGCAGTGCTAGAGGAGGTCAAGAGACCCAGTACTTC
NA	NA	TRBV7-2	TRBJ2-7	CASSLTGVGPSEQYF	TGTGCCAGCAGCTTAACCGGGGTGGGGCCCTCCGAGCAGTACTTC
NA	many	TRBV6-2/TRBV6-3	TRBJ2-7	CASSPRAPHHGQYF	TGTGCCAGCAGTCCCCGGGCCCCACATCACGGGCAGTACTTC
NA	many	TRBV19	TRBJ2-7	CASSIETGKPYEQYF	TGTGCCAGTAGTATAGAGACAGGCAAACCCTACGAGCAGTACTTC
NA	many	TRBV29-1	TRBJ1-2	CSVEAFFSYTF	TGCAGCGTTGAGGCCTTCTTTAGCTACACCTTC
TRBD1	NA	TRBV12-3/TRBV12-4	TRBJ1-5	CASRKGQGSNQPQHF	TGTGCCAGCAGAAAGGGACAGGGTAGCAATCAGCCCCAGCATTTT
TRBD1	many	TRBV20-1	TRBJ1-5	CSAPGGTGDQPQHF	TGCAGTGCCCCCGGGGGGACAGGGGATCAGCCCCAGCATTTT
NA	few	TRBV11-1	TRBJ2-2	CASSPFGGTGELFF	TGTGCCAGCAGCCCCTTTGGGGGGACCGGGGAGCTGTTTTTT
NA	many	TRBV19	TRBJ1-2	CASRGVNYGYTF	TGTGCCAGTAGAGGGGTTAACTATGGCTACACCTTC
NA	many	TRBV29-1	TRBJ1-1	CSVPQRLNTEAFF	TGCAGCGTCCCACAGAGATTGAACACTGAAGCTTTCTTT
TRBD2	many	TRBV7-3	TRBJ2-2	CASSLIPAGETGELFF	TGTGCCAGCAGCTTAATTCCAGCGGGGGAAACCGGGGAGCTGTTTTTT
TRBD1	NA	TRBV12-3/TRBV12-4	TRBJ1-1	CASSFRDRGLDTEAFF	TGTGCCAGCAGTTTTCGGGACAGGGGGCTCGACACTGAAGCTTTCTTT
NA	NA	TRBV28	TRBJ2-2	CASKFSPVGFDTGELFF	TGTGCCAGCAAGTTTAGCCCGGTCGGCTTCGACACCGGGGAGCTGTTTTTT
NA	few	TRBV6-2/TRBV6-3	TRBJ1-1	CASRPPPGRGNTEAFF	TGTGCCAGCAGACCACCTCCGGGCAGGGGGAACACTGAAGCTTTCTTT
TRBD2	many	TRBV7-9	TRBJ2-5	CASRGGSGQTQYF	TGTGCCAGCAGGGGGGGGTCGGGCCAGACCCAGTACTTC
NA	many	TRBV12-3/TRBV12-4	TRBJ1-1	CASSFGGGTEAFF	TGTGCCAGCAGTTTCGGGGGGGGAACTGAAGCTTTCTTT
NA	NA	TRBV6-4	TRBJ1-1	CASSTRRTEAFF	TGTGCCAGCAGCACACGGAGGACTGAGGCTTTCTTT
TRBD2	many	TRBV28	TRBJ2-7	CASSDEGLAGSYEQYF	TGTGCCAGCAGTGACGAGGGACTAGCGGGGTCCTACGAGCAGTACTTC
NA	many	TRBV6-2/TRBV6-3	TRBJ1-1	CASIPGLKDTEAFF	TGTGCCAGCATCCCGGGACTAAAGGACACTGAAGCTTTCTTT
NA	NA	TRBV27	TRBJ2-2	CASLKNTGELLF	TGTGCCAGCTTGAAGAACACCGGGGAGCTGCTTTTT
TRBD1	NA	TRBV6-5	TRBJ1-2	CASSYQRTGGGYGYTF	TGTGCCAGCAGTTACCAGAGGACAGGGGGCGGCTATGGCTACACCTTC
TRBD1	many	TRBV28	TRBJ1-1	CASSLLDRVGAFF	TGTGCCAGCAGTTTGCTGGACAGGGTCGGAGCTTTCTTT
NA	many	TRBV6-5	TRBJ2-7	CASSSRAPYEQYF	TGTGCCAGCAGTTCCCGGGCCCCCTACGAGCAGTACTTC
NA	many	TRBV29-1	TRBJ1-2	CSVVNRDNYGYTF	TGCAGCGTCGTCAACCGGGACAACTATGGCTACACCTTC
TRBD1	many	TRBV6-2/TRBV6-3	TRBJ2-7	CASRRQGAEYEQYF	TGTGCCAGCAGGAGACAGGGGGCGGAGTACGAGCAGTACTTC
NA	many	TRBV30	TRBJ2-5	CAWTPFGAQYF	TGTGCCTGGACCCCATTCGGGGCCCAGTACTTC